Listed below are T cell receptor beta chains from one sample, sequenced in a study of T cell responses to AZD1222 COVID-19 vaccine. TCRdb keeps only in-frame clones here, not all; method: immunoSEQ multiplex PCR. The sample gives under 140,000 clones, approximately 90% of which show up once; about 15% is in the top ten. The sample consisted of peripheral blood, taken 28 days after the second AZD1222 dose. These receptor sequences come from an adult who received the AZD1222 COVID-19 vaccine. The conserved cysteine and the conserved F or W are not part of the CDR3 here.

length	V	J	CDR3
12	TRBV4-1	TRBJ2-3	ASSSYSGTDTQY
12	TRBV28	TRBJ2-1	ASSRAEKINEQF
11	TRBV4-1	TRBJ2-7	ASSLVLNHEQY
12	TRBV7-6	TRBJ1-4	ASSKGATNEKLF
10	TRBV13	TRBJ1-5	ASSDMGQPQH
13	TRBV3-1/TRBV3-2	TRBJ1-4	ASSQEQLTNEKLF
13	TRBV27	TRBJ2-1	ASSLGQGLYNEQF
13	TRBV13	TRBJ2-7	ASSLRRKVAYEQY
13	TRBV4-2	TRBJ2-7	ASSLGSGQTYEQY
12	TRBV3-1/TRBV3-2	TRBJ2-1	ASSPGASSHEQF
11	TRBV12-3/TRBV12-4	TRBJ1-1	ASSTQGRSEAF
13	TRBV5-1	TRBJ2-5	ASSSGTGGGETQY
13	TRBV6-5	TRBJ2-3	ASSRGGTETDTQY
13	TRBV10-1	TRBJ2-7	ASSAGTSGNYEQY
12	TRBV14	TRBJ2-7	ASSQVSGPTGQY
14	TRBV11-3	TRBJ1-3	ASSLENPLSGNTIY
12	TRBV7-9	TRBJ2-5	ASSLEGTGGTQY
14	TRBV2	TRBJ1-5	ASSPLGDLPNQPQH
11	TRBV28	TRBJ2-5	ASSTGQQETQY
13	TRBV19	TRBJ1-5	ASSIVGESNQPQH
14	TRBV6-5	TRBJ1-3	ASSYSGDSSGNTIY
11	TRBV19	TRBJ2-5	ASSISSPETQY
14	TRBV5-4	TRBJ1-5	ASSRGPGSSNQPQH
13	TRBV2	TRBJ2-3	ASSGQQSPTDTQY
14	TRBV4-1	TRBJ1-4	ASSLSGGEVNEKLF
11	TRBV5-6	TRBJ1-5	ASSRDVKQPQH
12	TRBV28	TRBJ2-7	ASSLRDREYEQY
13	TRBV27	TRBJ2-7	ASSLFSGRNYEQY
12	TRBV5-4	TRBJ1-1	ASHSRELNTEAF
13	TRBV5-4	TRBJ2-5	ASSLVAGGRETQY
10	TRBV3-1/TRBV3-2	TRBJ1-6	ASSQDEGPLH
13	TRBV28	TRBJ1-1	ASSLRVGMTTEAF
9	TRBV5-4	TRBJ1-2	ASSGNYGYT
11	TRBV7-9	TRBJ1-6	ASSLAGNSPLH
12	TRBV5-5	TRBJ1-2	ASSLEQLNYGYT
12	TRBV11-1	TRBJ2-1	ASSLEQEGDEQF
13	TRBV11-2	TRBJ1-2	ASSLRWSGGNGYT
13	TRBV5-1	TRBJ2-1	ASLPGPTQVHEQF
11	TRBV6-5	TRBJ2-6	ASRGSGANVLT
13	TRBV7-9	TRBJ2-1	AGEGGTGDGNEQF
11	TRBV4-1	TRBJ1-5	ASSQDVDQPQH